This is a list of T cell receptor beta chains from one sample in a study of T cell responses to AZD1222 COVID-19 vaccine. Sequenced by immunoSEQ multiplex PCR; TCRdb stores in-frame clones only, minus some. Found here are 85,000 to 120,000 clones, roughly 84% of them singletons; the top ten hold over 15%. The sequencing here drew on peripheral blood, taken on day 0 of AZD1222 vaccination. The receptors were gathered from an adult in good health. Both conserved end residues are part of each CDR3. The order of the fields is CDR3 DNA, CDR3 protein, V gene, D gene, J gene, clone size. The D gene is left open where the match is weak. Size tells how often a clone was seen (once, few, many) or the class of an expanded clone, and some rows leave it out.

CDR3 DNA: TGTGCCAGCAGCTCTCTAGGAAGCTCCTACAATGAGCAGTTCTTC
CDR3 protein: CASSSLGSSYNEQFF
V gene: TRBV9
D gene: .
J gene: TRBJ2-1
clone size: .

CDR3 DNA: TGTGCCAGCAGCGCAAGCGGGGGTGGGCAAGAGACCCAGTACTTC
CDR3 protein: CASSASGGGQETQYF
V gene: TRBV5-4
D gene: TRBD2
J gene: TRBJ2-5
clone size: .

CDR3 DNA: TGCGCCAGCAGCCCTGGCAACAGACACACTGAAGCTTTCTTT
CDR3 protein: CASSPGNRHTEAFF
V gene: TRBV5-1
D gene: .
J gene: TRBJ1-1
clone size: .

CDR3 DNA: TGCAGTGCTAGAGAGGGTGAATTT
CDR3 protein: CSAREGEF
V gene: TRBV20-1
D gene: .
J gene: TRBJ2-3
clone size: .

CDR3 DNA: TGCAGCGTTGTGAGGCAGGAGCCCAACTATGGCTACACCTTC
CDR3 protein: CSVVRQEPNYGYTF
V gene: TRBV29-1
D gene: .
J gene: TRBJ1-2
clone size: .

CDR3 DNA: TGTGCCACCAGTGACACTCGGGGGGCCGCGCAGTATTTT
CDR3 protein: CATSDTRGAAQYF
V gene: TRBV24-1
D gene: .
J gene: TRBJ2-3
clone size: .

CDR3 DNA: TGTGCCAGCAGACGGAATAGGACTAGCGGATCCCTTAGCTCCTACAATGAGCAGTTCTTC
CDR3 protein: CASRRNRTSGSLSSYNEQFF
V gene: TRBV19
D gene: TRBD2
J gene: TRBJ2-1
clone size: .

CDR3 DNA: TGTGCCAGCAGCCGACTAGCGGGAGCCCTAGATACGCAGTATTTT
CDR3 protein: CASSRLAGALDTQYF
V gene: TRBV7-9
D gene: TRBD2
J gene: TRBJ2-3
clone size: .

CDR3 DNA: TGTGCCAGCAGTCTTAGCACAGATACGCAGTATTTT
CDR3 protein: CASSLSTDTQYF
V gene: TRBV2
D gene: .
J gene: TRBJ2-3
clone size: .

CDR3 DNA: TGTGCCAGCAGCCCAAATGCGGCCTTCTATGGCTACACCTTC
CDR3 protein: CASSPNAAFYGYTF
V gene: TRBV7-8
D gene: .
J gene: TRBJ1-2
clone size: .

CDR3 DNA: TGTGCCAGCAACCGACTAGCGGGAGGTGATACGCAGTATTTT
CDR3 protein: CASNRLAGGDTQYF
V gene: TRBV2
D gene: TRBD2
J gene: TRBJ2-3
clone size: .

CDR3 DNA: TGTGCCAGCAGCTCGCTTTTAAAGGGCTCCAATCAGCCCCAGCATTTT
CDR3 protein: CASSSLLKGSNQPQHF
V gene: TRBV5-8
D gene: .
J gene: TRBJ1-5
clone size: .

CDR3 DNA: TGTGCCAGCAGTTTCCGGGTTCGCAACACTGAAGCTTTCTTT
CDR3 protein: CASSFRVRNTEAFF
V gene: TRBV6-2/TRBV6-3
D gene: .
J gene: TRBJ1-1
clone size: .

CDR3 DNA: TGTGCCAGCTCACCAAATCTGGGGCTCATGAACACTGAAGCTTTCTTT
CDR3 protein: CASSPNLGLMNTEAFF
V gene: TRBV18
D gene: .
J gene: TRBJ1-1
clone size: .

CDR3 DNA: TGCGCCAGCAGCTTGGCGGCAGGTTGGACTGAAGCTTTCTTT
CDR3 protein: CASSLAAGWTEAFF
V gene: TRBV5-1
D gene: .
J gene: TRBJ1-1
clone size: .

CDR3 DNA: TGCGCCAGCAGCTTGGATGGAGGGGCTGGTCAGCCCCAGCATTTT
CDR3 protein: CASSLDGGAGQPQHF
V gene: TRBV5-1
D gene: .
J gene: TRBJ1-5
clone size: .

CDR3 DNA: TGTGCCAGCAGCCAAACTCGTCGCGAGCAGTACTTC
CDR3 protein: CASSQTRREQYF
V gene: TRBV14
D gene: .
J gene: TRBJ2-7
clone size: .

CDR3 DNA: TGTGCCAGCAGTTCGCTAACCGCAGGTAACGTCCTGACTTTC
CDR3 protein: CASSSLTAGNVLTF
V gene: TRBV28
D gene: .
J gene: TRBJ2-6
clone size: .

CDR3 DNA: TGTGCCAGCAGCATCATACAGGGAAACACCATATATTTT
CDR3 protein: CASSIIQGNTIYF
V gene: TRBV7-2
D gene: .
J gene: TRBJ1-3
clone size: .

CDR3 DNA: TGTGCCAGCAGCCTACAGAACACTGAAGCTTTCTTT
CDR3 protein: CASSLQNTEAFF
V gene: TRBV7-2
D gene: .
J gene: TRBJ1-1
clone size: .

CDR3 DNA: TGTGCCAGCAGTTTCGGCAGGGGCTATGGCTACACCTTC
CDR3 protein: CASSFGRGYGYTF
V gene: TRBV28
D gene: .
J gene: TRBJ1-2
clone size: .

CDR3 DNA: TGTGCCAGTAGTATTGGAGCATCCGGCAATCAGCCCCAGCATTTT
CDR3 protein: CASSIGASGNQPQHF
V gene: TRBV19
D gene: .
J gene: TRBJ1-5
clone size: .

CDR3 DNA: TGTGCCACCAGCAGAGTATTCGGTATCGAGCAGTTCTTC
CDR3 protein: CATSRVFGIEQFF
V gene: TRBV15
D gene: .
J gene: TRBJ2-1
clone size: .

CDR3 DNA: TGCGCCAGCAGCCAAGATATCAAGATTCCACCACCCCTCCACTTT
CDR3 protein: CASSQDIKIPPPLHF
V gene: TRBV4-3
D gene: .
J gene: TRBJ1-6
clone size: .

CDR3 DNA: TGTGCCAGCAGCACGCGGACAGGGGCGAACACCGGGGAGCTGTTTTTT
CDR3 protein: CASSTRTGANTGELFF
V gene: TRBV11-2
D gene: TRBD1
J gene: TRBJ2-2
clone size: .

CDR3 DNA: TGTGCCAGCAGCCAAGAACCACAGGGGGCGTCTTCAGCTTTCTTT
CDR3 protein: CASSQEPQGASSAFF
V gene: TRBV3-1/TRBV3-2
D gene: TRBD1
J gene: TRBJ1-1
clone size: .

CDR3 DNA: TGTGCCAGCAGCTTCCAGGCGGACGGCTCTGCAGCTTTCTTT
CDR3 protein: CASSFQADGSAAFF
V gene: TRBV5-4
D gene: .
J gene: TRBJ1-1
clone size: .

CDR3 DNA: TGTGCCAGCAGTGAACTAGCGGGGGCCCTTACCTACAATGAGCAGTTCTTC
CDR3 protein: CASSELAGALTYNEQFF
V gene: TRBV2
D gene: TRBD2
J gene: TRBJ2-1
clone size: .

CDR3 DNA: TGTGCCAGCAGCATGGACAACAGTATGAACACTGAAGCTTTCTTT
CDR3 protein: CASSMDNSMNTEAFF
V gene: TRBV28
D gene: .
J gene: TRBJ1-1
clone size: .

CDR3 DNA: TGTGCCAGCAGCTATACAGGGTATAATTCACCCCTCCACTTT
CDR3 protein: CASSYTGYNSPLHF
V gene: TRBV14
D gene: .
J gene: TRBJ1-6
clone size: .

CDR3 DNA: TGCGCCAGCAGCGCGGGGATCGGAGATACGCAGTATTTT
CDR3 protein: CASSAGIGDTQYF
V gene: TRBV5-1
D gene: .
J gene: TRBJ2-3
clone size: .

CDR3 DNA: TGTGCCAGCAGCGAATCTAGCGGGGGGGCCAGGGAGACCCAGTACTTC
CDR3 protein: CASSESSGGARETQYF
V gene: TRBV11-3
D gene: TRBD2
J gene: TRBJ2-5
clone size: .

CDR3 DNA: TGTGCCAGCAAAGCTGGACTGCCCGAAAAACTGTTTTTT
CDR3 protein: CASKAGLPEKLFF
V gene: TRBV2
D gene: .
J gene: TRBJ1-4
clone size: few

CDR3 DNA: TGCGCCAGCAGCTTTAGCGGGATGGGGTCCTACGAGCAGTACTTC
CDR3 protein: CASSFSGMGSYEQYF
V gene: TRBV5-1
D gene: TRBD2
J gene: TRBJ2-7
clone size: .

CDR3 DNA: TGCGCCAGCAGTGCCGGGACAGGGACGTTCGTGGCTTTCTTT
CDR3 protein: CASSAGTGTFVAFF
V gene: TRBV5-1
D gene: TRBD1
J gene: TRBJ1-1
clone size: once

CDR3 DNA: TGTGCCAGCTCTTACAAGGAGACTAGCGGGGGGGGCACAGATACGCAGTATTTT
CDR3 protein: CASSYKETSGGGTDTQYF
V gene: TRBV18
D gene: TRBD2
J gene: TRBJ2-3
clone size: few

CDR3 DNA: TGTGCCAGCAGCTTACGCCGTATGGATTACAATGAGCAGTTCTTC
CDR3 protein: CASSLRRMDYNEQFF
V gene: TRBV7-8
D gene: .
J gene: TRBJ2-1
clone size: .

CDR3 DNA: TGTGCCAGCAGCTTAGAATGGCTGAGCGGTTCACCCCTCCACTTT
CDR3 protein: CASSLEWLSGSPLHF
V gene: TRBV7-8
D gene: .
J gene: TRBJ1-6
clone size: .

CDR3 DNA: TGTGCCAGCTCACCGGGATTGGGACTAGCGGGAGGCCTCAATGAGCAGTTCTTC
CDR3 protein: CASSPGLGLAGGLNEQFF
V gene: TRBV18
D gene: TRBD2
J gene: TRBJ2-1
clone size: .

CDR3 DNA: TGTGCCAGCAGCCAAGTCGGCAGGGTTAATGAAAAACTGTTTTTT
CDR3 protein: CASSQVGRVNEKLFF
V gene: TRBV3-1/TRBV3-2
D gene: .
J gene: TRBJ1-4
clone size: .

CDR3 DNA: TGTGCCAGGAGGACAGGCATGAACACTGAAGCTTTCTTT
CDR3 protein: CARRTGMNTEAFF
V gene: TRBV2
D gene: TRBD1
J gene: TRBJ1-1
clone size: .

CDR3 DNA: TGTGCCAGCAGTGGGGTAGGAAAGACCCAGTACTTC
CDR3 protein: CASSGVGKTQYF
V gene: TRBV2
D gene: .
J gene: TRBJ2-5
clone size: .

CDR3 DNA: TGTGCCAGCAGCCCGCGGACAGGGTCGTTCACCGGGGAGCTGTTTTTT
CDR3 protein: CASSPRTGSFTGELFF
V gene: TRBV11-3
D gene: TRBD1
J gene: TRBJ2-2
clone size: .

CDR3 DNA: TGTGCCAGCAGCTACAGGGGCAGCACAGATACGCAGTATTTT
CDR3 protein: CASSYRGSTDTQYF
V gene: TRBV28
D gene: TRBD1
J gene: TRBJ2-3
clone size: .

CDR3 DNA: TGTGCCAGCAGCTTAGCGATCGGACAGGGTCAAACCGGGGAGCTGTTTTTT
CDR3 protein: CASSLAIGQGQTGELFF
V gene: TRBV7-6
D gene: TRBD1
J gene: TRBJ2-2
clone size: .

CDR3 DNA: TGTGCCAGTAGTCTCTCGACAGTCTCCTACGAGCAGTACTTC
CDR3 protein: CASSLSTVSYEQYF
V gene: TRBV19
D gene: .
J gene: TRBJ2-7
clone size: .

CDR3 DNA: TGTGCCAGCAGTTACGTAGGGGTTCAGCCCCAGCATTTT
CDR3 protein: CASSYVGVQPQHF
V gene: TRBV6-2/TRBV6-3
D gene: .
J gene: TRBJ1-5
clone size: .

CDR3 DNA: TGTGCCAGCAGCTTCAGGTCTCAGCCCCAGCATTTT
CDR3 protein: CASSFRSQPQHF
V gene: TRBV5-6
D gene: .
J gene: TRBJ1-5
clone size: few

CDR3 DNA: TGCGCCAGCAGCTTGGGGGACAGAGATAATGAAAAACTGTTTTTT
CDR3 protein: CASSLGDRDNEKLFF
V gene: TRBV5-1
D gene: TRBD1
J gene: TRBJ1-4
clone size: few

CDR3 DNA: TGTGCCAGCTCCCGGGACAGTAGGAATGGCTACACCTTC
CDR3 protein: CASSRDSRNGYTF
V gene: TRBV6-5
D gene: TRBD1
J gene: TRBJ1-2
clone size: .

CDR3 DNA: TGTGCCAGCAGAGGTCGGCGGGGTGAGAACACCGGGGAGCTGTTTTTT
CDR3 protein: CASRGRRGENTGELFF
V gene: TRBV7-8
D gene: .
J gene: TRBJ2-2
clone size: .

CDR3 DNA: TGTGCCAGCGGGAAAGAGAACGAGCAGTACTTC
CDR3 protein: CASGKENEQYF
V gene: TRBV28
D gene: .
J gene: TRBJ2-7
clone size: .

CDR3 DNA: TGTGCCAGCAGTGAAAACCTAGGGGGTTATGGCTACACCTTC
CDR3 protein: CASSENLGGYGYTF
V gene: TRBV25-1
D gene: .
J gene: TRBJ1-2
clone size: .